This T cell receptor (beta chain) stems from a study of T cell responses to AZD1222 COVID-19 vaccine. Background on the study: Combined were second doses at about 4 or about 12 weeks.

The table came from immunoSEQ multiplex PCR; TCRdb's copy has only in-frame clones and leaves some out. The sample holds around 180,000 clones, 88% seen once. The CDR3 covers 16 residues. In regard to this clone: The antigen remains unidentified.

Whole-study results and caveats: Nearly half of spike-specific TCRs reportedly target unmutated variant regions. Donors skewed white British and female; clonal diversity was possibly underestimated. Along spike, vaccine-associated CD4 TCRs were found throughout, with dominance at 160-218 and 743-854.

Specimen: peripheral blood, collected on day 0 of AZD1222 vaccination. This TCR derives from an adult in good health. This chain joins TRBV12-1 and TRBJ2-7; the table names TRBD1, a call not compared with the DNA. TRBV12-1 is termed a pseudogene. CDR3 region: CASHPPEQERSYEQYF. The CDR3 nucleotides are TGTGCCAGCCACCCTCCGGAACAGGAGCGCTCCTACGAGCAGTACTTC.